These 28 T cell receptor beta chains were sequenced from one sample in a study of T cell changes during pregnancy in multiple sclerosis. Method: immunoSEQ multiplex PCR; TCRdb's copy keeps in-frame clones and lacks some. The sample lists 88,000 or so clones; about 91% were seen once. The source material was peripheral blood, sampled before pregnancy. Source of these receptors: a female donor with multiple sclerosis, enrolled in a pregnancy study.

Only a few counts were recorded for this clone. V usage is TRBV11-3 and J usage is TRBJ1-1; the D is unclear. The CDR3 is 13 amino acids. Trimming stripped 5 bases from V and 0 bases from J, with 7 bases between. Germline V CDR1 and CDR2: SGHNT, YENEEA. In DNA form, the CDR3 reads TGTGCCAGCAGCCCCGGAGTGAACACTGAAGCTTTCTTT. Protein sequence: CASSPGVNTEAFF. The variable domain in full, with the rest retrieved from reference TRBV11-3 and TRBJ1-1, is EAGVVQSPRYKIIEKKQPVAFWCNPISGHNTLYWYLQNLGQGPELLIRYENEEAVDDSQLPKDRFSAERLKGVDSTLKIQPAELGDSAVYLCASSPGVNTEAFFGQGTRLTVV.

This clone appeared once. The V call is TRBV9, the J call TRBJ2-7; TRBD2 aligns across 8 bases. This CDR3 has 13 residues. The V gene end was trimmed by 10 bases and the J gene end by 6 bases; junction bases not matched to a gene: 12. Germline V gene lookup returns CDR1 SGDLS and CDR2 YYNGEE. In nucleotides, the CDR3 is TGTGCCTCCGGGGGGACTAGTCCAATCGAGCAGTACTTC. This sequence encodes CASGGTSPIEQYF.

This clone was detected a few times. The chain recombines TRBV6-6 with TRBJ1-1, with a possible D match to TRBD1 (5 bases). The CDR3 length is 14 residues. Germline assignment: CDR1 MNHNY and CDR2 SVGAGI (reference sequence). V lost 7 bases and J 4 bases, leaving 16 bases between the germline ends. The CDR3 DNA is TGTGCCAGCACACCCTTATCCGGGGGCACTGAAGCTTTCTTT. It codes for CASTPLSGGTEAFF.

This rearrangement joins TRBV30 to TRBJ2-1; TRBD2 is a possible D gene (5 bases). The CDR3 runs 12 residues. Germline CDR1 and CDR2: GTSNPN and SVGIG (reference sequence). Trimming cost V 0 bases and J 9 bases, with 9 bases left between them. The CDR3 sequence is CAWSVGGSEQFF. The DNA of the CDR3 is TGTGCCTGGAGTGTTGGAGGATCTGAGCAGTTCTTC. The full variable domain, its missing parts supplied by reference TRBV30 and TRBJ2-1, is SQTIHQWPATLVQPVGSPLSLECTVEGTSNPNLYWYRQAAGRGLQLLFYSVGIGQISSEVPQNLSASRPQDRQFILSSKKLLLSDSGFYLCAWSVGGSEQFFGPGTRLTVL.

This clone is a singleton in its sample. The genes are TRBV2 and TRBJ2-5, with 10 positions matching TRBD2. This CDR3 comprises 15 residues. Per the germline V gene, CDR1 is SNHLY and CDR2 is FYNNEI. V dropped 5 bases and J dropped 2; count of bases not matched to a gene: 5. Written as DNA, the CDR3 is TGTGCCAGCAGTTGGACTAGCGGCCCACAAGAGACCCAGTACTTC. Protein sequence: CASSWTSGPQETQYF.

V and J are TRBV2 and TRBJ1-4; D ambiguous. The germline V and J ends were trimmed by 5 bases and 0 bases, with 10 bases remaining between them. CDR3 length: 15 residues. The germline gives CDR1 SNHLY, CDR2 FYNNEI. This CDR3 reads CASSPGAATNEKLFF. In nucleotides, the CDR3 is TGTGCCAGCAGTCCCGGCGCGGCAACTAATGAAAAACTGTTTTTT.

This sequence joins TRBV6-1 and TRBJ1-5, with D unresolved. V was pared by 4 bases and J by 3 bases, with 10 bases between. This CDR3 is 14 amino acids long. CDR1 and CDR2 (germline): MNHNS, SASEGT. CDR3 loop: CASSARRSNQPQHF. In nucleotides, the CDR3 is TGTGCCAGCAGTGCCCGCAGGTCCAATCAGCCCCAGCATTTT.

CDR3: CASSRGRLVSYEQYF. The CDR3 DNA follows: TGTGCCAGCAGTCGAGGCCGACTAGTTTCATACGAGCAGTACTTC. V gene TRBV2 combines with J gene TRBJ2-7, with TRBD2 as a possible D gene (6 bases). Germline values: CDR1 SNHLY, CDR2 FYNNEI. The CDR3 is 15 amino acids. V lost 5 bases, J lost 4 bases, and 18 bases lay in between.

This chain connects TRBV14 to TRBJ2-1; TRBD2 agrees at 7 bases. Per the germline V gene, CDR1 is SGHDN and CDR2 is FVKESK. CDR3 length: 14 residues. V lost 4 bases and J lost 5; bases outside the gene matches: 5. The CDR3 DNA reads as TGTGCCAGCAGCCTAGGACTAGTAAACAATGAGCAGTTCTTC. This gives the protein CASSLGLVNNEQFF.

The CDR3 region has the DNA TGCAGCGTCCGAGTGTCAGGGCAGGACAATGAGCAGTTCTTC. The encoded protein is CSVRVSGQDNEQFF. V is TRBV29-1 and J is TRBJ2-1, with a possible D match to TRBD1 (5 bases). The CDR3 consists of 14 residues. V lost 6 bases to trimming and J lost 5 bases, with 17 bases between them. Germline values: CDR1 SQVTM, CDR2 ANQGSEA.

This clone appeared once. The chain joins TRBV5-1 to TRBJ2-1; D is unresolved. V was shortened by 2 bases and J by 4 bases, with 7 bases between the two germline ends. Germline V gene data show CDR1 as SGHRS and CDR2 as YFSETQ. This CDR3 comprises 13 residues. Written as DNA, the CDR3 is TGCGCCAGCAGCTTCACCAGATACAATGAGCAGTTCTTC. Its translation: CASSFTRYNEQFF.

The rearrangement joins TRBV27 to TRBJ1-6; tentative D call: TRBD1 (5 bases). CDR1 and CDR2 from the germline V gene are MNHEY and SMNVEV (reference sequence). The CDR3 covers 15 residues. V gave up 6 bases and J gave up 9 bases, with 18 bases separating them. This CDR3 is CASRSSGGRTSPLHF. Here the CDR3 DNA reads TGTGCCAGCAGGTCTTCGGGGGGAAGGACTTCACCCCTCCACTTT.

This chain uses TRBV19 with TRBJ2-3; tentative D call: TRBD2 (5 bases). The germline V gene has CDR1 LNHDA and CDR2 SQIVND (reference sequence). The ends were cut back, 1 base at V and 1 base at J, with 6 bases in the middle. The CDR3 is 14 amino acids. CDR3 sequence (DNA): TGTGCCAGTAGTATAGCGAGGGGCACAGATACGCAGTATTTT. Its translation is CASSIARGTDTQYF.

J is TRBJ2-7 and V is TRBV7-8; D gene uncertain. Trimming pared 3 bases from V and 0 bases from J, leaving 3 bases between. The V gene's germline CDR1 is SGHVS and CDR2 FQNEAQ. There are 12 residues in the CDR3. The CDR3 region has the DNA TGTGCCAGCAGCTTTCTCTCCTACGAGCAGTACTTC. Amino acids: CASSFLSYEQYF.

The chain uses TRBV5-6 and TRBJ2-1; 10 bases are shared with TRBD2. Germline V gene lookup returns CDR1 SGHDT and CDR2 YYEEEE. This CDR3 region has 16 residues. V shed 5 bases and J 4 bases; nucleotides not matched to a gene: 9. The CDR3 protein is CASRDGLAVPYNEQFF. The CDR3, as DNA: TGTGCCAGCAGAGATGGACTAGCGGTACCTTACAATGAGCAGTTCTTC. The full variable domain, its missing parts supplied by reference TRBV5-6 and TRBJ2-1, is DAGVTQSPTHLIKTRGQQVTLRCSPKSGHDTVSWYQQALGQGPQFIFQYYEEEERQRGNFPDRFSGHQFPNYSSELNVNALLLGDSALYLCASRDGLAVPYNEQFFGPGTRLTVL.

The chain uses TRBV28 and TRBJ1-1; 11 bases map to TRBD1. The V segment lost 6 bases and the J segment 4 bases; nucleotides outside the gene matches: 7. The CDR3 is 15 residues long. In germline, CDR1 is MDHEN, CDR2 SYDVKM. The CDR3 reads CASREPGTGGTEAFF. The DNA of the CDR3 is TGTGCCAGCAGAGAACCCGGGACAGGGGGCACTGAAGCTTTCTTT. Full variable domain (remainder filled in from reference TRBV28 and TRBJ1-1): DVKVTQSSRYLVKRTGEKVFLECVQDMDHENMFWYRQDPGLGLRLIYFSYDVKMKEKGDIPEGYSVSREKKERFSLILESASTNQTSMYLCASREPGTGGTEAFFGQGTRLTVV.

The CDR3 DNA follows: TGCGCCAGCAGCTTGGGTGGTTCCCCAGGGTTGAACACTGAAGCTTTCTTT. It translates to CASSLGGSPGLNTEAFF. The chain combines TRBV5-1 with TRBJ1-1; a possible D gene is TRBD1 (5 bases). V dropped 0 bases and J dropped 0 bases, with 15 bases sitting between them. Germline V gene data show CDR1 as SGHRS and CDR2 as YFSETQ. This CDR3 is built from 17 residues.

This clone was seen a single time. The V and J genes are TRBV6-6 and TRBJ1-3, with 7 bases aligning to TRBD1. CDR1 MNHNY and CDR2 SVGAGI come from the germline V gene (reference sequence). This CDR3 spans 16 amino acids. Germline trimming cut 3 bases from V and 8 bases from J; bases unmatched to any gene: 13. The CDR3 reads CASSYTGEVEADTIYF. CDR3 bases: TGTGCCAGCAGTTATACAGGGGAGGTGGAGGCAGACACCATATATTTT.

A single count supports this clone. CDR3 coding DNA: TGTGCCTGGAGACCCCCAGGGGATTCACCCCTCCACTTT. Its protein product is CAWRPPGDSPLHF. The genes are TRBV30 and TRBJ1-6, with D tentatively TRBD1 (6 bases). The CDR3 has 13 amino acids. Germline lookup yields CDR1 GTSNPN and CDR2 SVGIG (reference sequence). With 3 bases removed from V and 8 bases from J, the gap between germline ends came to 11 bases. The full variable domain, in which reference TRBV30 and TRBJ1-6 provide the parts outside the CDR3, is SQTIHQWPATLVQPVGSPLSLECTVEGTSNPNLYWYRQAAGRGLQLLFYSVGIGQISSEVPQNLSASRPQDRQFILSSKKLLLSDSGFYLCAWRPPGDSPLHFGNGTRLTVT.

The rearrangement joins TRBV5-1 to TRBJ1-2; no reliable D call. Per the germline V gene, CDR1 is SGHRS and CDR2 is YFSETQ. Trimming stripped 0 bases from V and 6 bases from J, with 9 bases between. The CDR3 runs to 13 residues. The CDR3, as DNA: TGCGCCAGCAGCTTGGCCCCGGGAGATGGCTACACCTTC. This encodes CASSLAPGDGYTF.

This chain connects TRBV29-1 to TRBJ1-1, with a possible D match to TRBD1 (6 bases). Trimming removed 3 bases at V and 1 base at J, with 9 bases between. CDR3 size: 13 residues. CDR1 is SQVTM and CDR2 is ANQGSEA in the germline V gene. DNA of the CDR3: TGCAGCGTTGATGGACAGAAGAACACTGAAGCTTTCTTT. Translation gives CSVDGQKNTEAFF.

J is TRBJ2-2 and V is TRBV2, with a weak D call TRBD1 (6 bases). The CDR3 is 16 residues long. V was shortened by 0 bases and J by 1 base, with 9 bases between the two germline ends. The V gene's germline CDR1 is SNHLY and CDR2 FYNNEI. Written as DNA, the CDR3 is TGTGCCAGCAGTGAAGCTAGCAGGGGGAACACCGGGGAGCTGTTTTTT. Its translation is CASSEASRGNTGELFF.

The rearrangement uses TRBV2 and TRBJ1-5; TRBD1 agrees at 8 bases. The CDR3 is 13 residues long. Losses at the gene ends were 7 bases for V and 6 bases for J; bases not matched to a gene: 5. The germline V gene encodes CDR1 SNHLY and CDR2 FYNNEI. For the CDR3, the DNA is TGTGCCAGCAAACAGGGGGGAGGTCAGCCCCAGCATTTT. Its translation is CASKQGGGQPQHF.

The V call is TRBV7-2, the J call TRBJ2-7, with 7 bases aligning to TRBD1. CDR3 length: 13 amino acids. V was clipped by 5 bases and J by 3 bases; unmatched bases: 4. CDR1 is SGHTA, CDR2 FQGNSA, per germline. The DNA for the CDR3 is TGTGCCAGCAGCCGGGACAGTTACTACGAGCAGTACTTC. Translated: CASSRDSYYEQYF.

The V call is TRBV6-1, the J call TRBJ1-2; D may be TRBD1 (5 bases). Germline loops: CDR1 MNHNS, CDR2 SASEGT. The CDR3 consists of 12 residues. V dropped 3 bases and J dropped 4 bases, with 6 bases sitting between them. This CDR3 reads CASSETVYGYTF. The CDR3 DNA sequence: TGTGCCAGCAGTGAGACAGTCTATGGCTACACCTTC.

The genes are TRBV5-1 and TRBJ1-6; 8 nucleotides match TRBD1. The CDR3 is made up of 21 amino acids. Germline V gene data show CDR1 as SGHRS and CDR2 as YFSETQ. The V segment lost 1 base and the J segment 0 bases; nucleotides outside the gene matches: 15. CDR3 sequence: CASSLTPPGQVFSSYNSPLHF. DNA for the CDR3: TGCGCCAGCAGCTTGACGCCTCCGGGACAGGTTTTTAGCTCCTATAATTCACCCCTCCACTTT. Full variable domain (missing parts from reference TRBV5-1 and TRBJ1-6): KAGVTQTPRYLIKTRGQQVTLSCSPISGHRSVSWYQQTPGQGLQFLFEYFSETQRNKGNFPGRFSGRQFSNSRSEMNVSTLELGDSALYLCASSLTPPGQVFSSYNSPLHFGNGTRLTVT.

V and J are TRBV7-8 and TRBJ2-3; D gene ambiguous. V lost 4 bases and J lost 0, with 11 bases in between. This CDR3 is 15 amino acids long. CDR1 and CDR2 from the germline V gene are SGHVS and FQNEAQ. This CDR3 reads CASSYTSASTDTQYF. The DNA of the CDR3 is TGTGCCAGCAGCTACACAAGTGCTAGCACAGATACGCAGTATTTT. Full variable domain (missing parts from reference TRBV7-8 and TRBJ2-3): GAGVSQSPRYKVAKRGQDVALRCDPISGHVSLFWYQQALGQGPEFLTYFQNEAQLDKSGLPSDRFFAERPEGSVSTLKIQRTQQEDSAVYLCASSYTSASTDTQYFGPGTRLTVL.

A single count supports this clone. The chain couples TRBV7-9 to TRBJ2-1, with D tentatively TRBD2 (7 bases). The CDR3 runs 16 residues. V was clipped by 1 base and J by 2 bases, with 12 bases between them. CDR1 is SEHNR, CDR2 FQNEAQ, per germline (reference sequence). CDR3 DNA sequence: TGTGCCAGCAGCTTAGGGGGGGCGGGGGCCTACAATGAGCAGTTCTTC. It yields the protein CASSLGGAGAYNEQFF.